Below are 7 T cell receptor beta chains sequenced from a single sample in a study of blood T cells in healthy people across ages (dated by TCRdb to the mid-2010s). Libraries were made using 5' RACE. The reads were generated on an Illumina HiSeq 2500. A second roughly 7 to 11 cycle PCR used a sample-barcoded 5' primer and a J-beta primer mix. The public reads were quality trimmed at Q25 with fastp and then assembled into clones with MiXCR by TCRdb, keeping productive beta chains. Each record represents a unique CDR3 protein, reported with the most common genes and DNA among its rows. In all, the sample holds around 1,600,000 distinct CDR3 sequences, and roughly 43% of those were seen once. About 4.1% of the sample lies in the top ten. Source material: blood. Receptors were obtained from a woman between 18 and 30 years old in good health.

The chain recombines TRBV27 with TRBJ1-2, with D maybe TRBD1 (5 bases). The CDR3 has 12 amino acids. V was trimmed by 7 bases and J by 3 bases, leaving 9 bases between them. Looked up from germline, CDR1 is MNHEY and CDR2 is SMNVEV (reference sequence). In DNA form, the CDR3 reads TGTGCCAGCAAGGGGCTGGACTATGGCTACACCTTC. This gives the protein CASKGLDYGYTF.

This rearrangement joins TRBV11-2 to TRBJ2-3; no clear D. The CDR3 covers 12 residues. Per the germline V gene, CDR1 is SGHAT and CDR2 is FQNNGV. Trimming took off 7 bases at V and 5 bases at J, with 10 bases between the two ends. CDR3 loop: CASTQLGDTQYF. The CDR3 DNA reads TGTGCCAGCACCCAGTTAGGAGATACGCAGTATTTT.

This clonotype appeared once. The chain is built from TRBV10-3 and TRBJ2-1; possible D gene TRBD2, 6 bases. V was trimmed by 0 bases and J by 7 bases, leaving 19 bases between them. Germline assignment: CDR1 ENHRY and CDR2 SYGVKD. There are 17 residues in the CDR3. The CDR3 spells CAISESSGGDLGNEQFF. CDR3 in DNA: TGTGCCATCAGTGAGTCGAGCGGCGGGGACCTCGGGAATGAGCAGTTCTTC.

This clonotype has more than one count but fewer than ten. This chain links TRBV6-2 or TRBV6-3 with TRBJ2-3; a possible D gene is TRBD1 (5 bases). The CDR3 runs to 15 residues. Germline loops: CDR1 MNHEY, CDR2 SVGEGT. Between the trimmed V and J ends, which lost 5 bases and 0 bases, there was a span of 12 bases. The CDR3 coding sequence is TGTGCCAGCAGTCCCATGGGGCAAAGCACAGATACGCAGTATTTT. As protein: CASSPMGQSTDTQYF.

J is TRBJ1-1 and V is TRBV3-1, with a possible D match to TRBD1 (5 bases). Trimming removed 3 bases at V and 4 bases at J, with 12 bases between. The CDR3 has 14 residues. The germline CDR1 and CDR2 sequences are LGHDT and YNNKEL (reference sequence). The DNA of the CDR3 is TGTGCCAGCAGCCAGGTCCGGGGGGTCACTGAAGCTTTCTTT. It yields the protein CASSQVRGVTEAFF. Supplemented by reference TRBV3-1 and TRBJ1-1, the full variable domain reads DTAVSQTPKYLVTQMGNDKSIKCEQNLGHDTMYWYKQDSKKFLKIMFSYNNKELIINETVPNRFSPKSPDKAHLNLHINSLELGDSAVYFCASSQVRGVTEAFFGQGTRLTVV.

This clonotype has ten or more counts. This chain joins TRBV6-5 and TRBJ2-1, with D possibly being TRBD2 (6 bases). In germline, CDR1 is MNHEY, CDR2 SVGAGI. The CDR3 runs to 12 residues. Between the trimmed V and J ends, which lost 5 bases and 7 bases, there was a span of 9 bases. CDR3: CASSQSGNEQFF. Written as DNA, the CDR3 is TGTGCCAGCAGTCAGAGCGGGAATGAGCAGTTCTTC.

The chain has TRBV20-1 and TRBJ1-2; TRBD1 aligns across 8 bases. V lost 0 bases, J lost 2 bases, and 5 bases stayed unmatched. The CDR3 is 15 residues long. CDR1 and CDR2 (germline): DFQATT, SNEGSKA (reference sequence). The CDR3 here is CSARDPPGGNYGYTF. CDR3 nucleotides: TGCAGTGCTAGAGATCCCCCAGGGGGCAACTATGGCTACACCTTC.